This T cell receptor beta chain comes out of a study of shared clonotypes between healthy human individuals. The length of the CDR3 is 15 residues. V was trimmed by 6 bases and J by 3 bases, leaving 15 bases between them. CDR1 and CDR2 from the germline V gene are MDHEN and SYDVKM. Sequencing was performed with immunoSEQ multiplex PCR; in TCRdb, only in-frame clones are kept and a portion is missing. This table has roughly 320,000 clones, roughly 84% appearing once. The chain has TRBV28 and TRBJ1-5; D perhaps matches TRBD1 (5 bases). The TCR sequence derives from a man between 18 and 29 years old in good health. Sample: memory CD8+ T cells sorted from blood. Indicated subset: CD45RO+ cells pooled with CCR7-negative TemRA cells. CDR3 coding DNA: TGTGCCAGCAGCCCTTGGGGGGAAAACAATCAGCCCCAGCATTTT. Translated, it gives CASSPWGENNQPQHF. The full variable domain, with the rest looked up from reference TRBV28 and TRBJ1-5, is DVKVTQSSRYLVKRTGEKVFLECVQDMDHENMFWYRQDPGLGLRLIYFSYDVKMKEKGDIPEGYSVSREKKERFSLILESASTNQTSMYLCASSPWGENNQPQHFGDGTRLSIL.